This TCR beta chain was recovered during a study of blood T cell repertoires in COVID-19. Study-level information: COVID-19 samples from acute and convalescent phases originated in the United States, Italy and Spain. Sources were T cells, B-cell-depleted T cells, or PBMCs; the material itself was cDNA or gDNA.

The CDR3 is 14 amino acids. Germline loops: CDR1 SEHNR, CDR2 FQNEAQ (reference sequence). With 1 base removed from V and 0 bases from J, the gap between germline ends came to 6 bases. In the original analysis: How many nucleated cells were present was estimated from reference gene primer amplification. The table came from immunoSEQ multiplex PCR; TCRdb's copy has only in-frame clones and leaves some out. The D gene and trimming were derived from the DNA, and the V and J assignments and clone size from that table. This sample yields around 140,000 clones, of which about 90% are seen a single time; more than 1.5% belongs to the top ten.

V is TRBV7-9 and J is TRBJ1-1; D ambiguous. The sequenced material came from peripheral blood. The clonotype originates from a woman aged 60-70 years with acute or convalescent COVID-19. CDR3 sequence (DNA): TGTGCCAGCAGCTTAGAACAACTGAACACTGAAGCTTTCTTT. This encodes CASSLEQLNTEAFF.